The present T cell receptor (beta chain) was sequenced within a study of CD8+ T cells in alopecia areata. cDNA prepared by RNA extraction and subsequent reverse transcription served as the template for sequencing. The data were produced by immunoSEQ multiplex PCR, yet TCRdb's version contains in-frame clones alone and is incomplete. The table lists more than 9,000 clones, approximately 52% of them singletons. Collected material from alopecia areata patients comprised lesional scalp punch biopsies and peripheral blood. Germline-derived CDR1 and CDR2 are MNHEY and SVGAGI. CDR3 length equals 15 residues. Trimming removed 7 bases from V and 5 bases from J; junction bases left unmatched: 9. This clone was recorded a few times.

This clonotype was sampled from a human donor with alopecia areata. Material: skin. The J gene is TRBJ2-5, the V gene TRBV6-5, with TRBD1 identical over 11 bases. DNA for the CDR3: TGTGCCAGCAACCGGGACAGGGGGGCCCGGGAGACCCAGTACTTC. Amino acids: CASNRDRGARETQYF.